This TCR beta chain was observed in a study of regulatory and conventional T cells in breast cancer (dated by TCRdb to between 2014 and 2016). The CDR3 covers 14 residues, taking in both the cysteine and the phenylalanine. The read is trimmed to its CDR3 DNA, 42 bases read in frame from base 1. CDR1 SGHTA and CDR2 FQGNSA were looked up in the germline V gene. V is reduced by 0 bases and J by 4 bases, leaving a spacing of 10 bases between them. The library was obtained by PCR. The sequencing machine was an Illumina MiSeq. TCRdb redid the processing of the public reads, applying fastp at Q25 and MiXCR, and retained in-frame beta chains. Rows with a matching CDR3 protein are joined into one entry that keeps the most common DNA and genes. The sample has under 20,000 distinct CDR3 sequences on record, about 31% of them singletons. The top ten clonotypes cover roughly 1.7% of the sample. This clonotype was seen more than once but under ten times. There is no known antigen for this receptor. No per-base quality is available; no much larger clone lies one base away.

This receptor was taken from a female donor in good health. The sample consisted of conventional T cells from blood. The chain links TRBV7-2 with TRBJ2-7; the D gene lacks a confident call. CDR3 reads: CASSLAYSTYEQYF. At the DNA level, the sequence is TGTGCCAGCAGCTTAGCCTATTCAACTTACGAGCAGTACTTC.